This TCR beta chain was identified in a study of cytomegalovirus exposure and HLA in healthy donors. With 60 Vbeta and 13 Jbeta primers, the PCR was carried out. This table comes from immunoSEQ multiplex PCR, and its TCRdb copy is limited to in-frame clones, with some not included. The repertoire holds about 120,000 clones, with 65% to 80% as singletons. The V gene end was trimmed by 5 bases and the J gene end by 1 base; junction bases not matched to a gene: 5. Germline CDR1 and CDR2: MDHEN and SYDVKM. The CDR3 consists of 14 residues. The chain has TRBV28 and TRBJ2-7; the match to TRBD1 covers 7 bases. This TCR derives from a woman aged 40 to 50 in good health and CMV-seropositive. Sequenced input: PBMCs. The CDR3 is CASSGTDVSYEQYF. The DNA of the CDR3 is TGTGCCAGCAGTGGGACAGATGTATCCTACGAGCAGTACTTC.